Shown below are 29 T cell receptor beta chains from a single sample sequenced in a study of blood T cell repertoires in COVID-19. TCRdb keeps only in-frame clones here, not all; method: immunoSEQ multiplex PCR. This sample has 150,000 or so clones, with 65% to 90% found just once. The sequenced sample consisted of peripheral blood. The receptors here all came from a woman aged 45-59 years in a cohort sampled during active or convalescent COVID-19.

This sequence joins TRBV6-5 and TRBJ1-3, with a tentative D call TRBD1 (5 bases). CDR3 length equals 13 residues. V dropped 6 bases and J dropped 4 bases, with 10 bases sitting between them. Germline CDR1 MNHEY, CDR2 SVGAGI. This CDR3 is CASSRGQGNTIYF. The DNA of the CDR3 is TGTGCCAGCAGCCGCGGACAAGGAAACACCATATATTTT.

This clone was seen a single time. The V gene is TRBV19, the J gene TRBJ1-5, with D possibly TRBD1 on 5 matching bases. The CDR3 runs 14 residues. Germline lookup yields CDR1 LNHDA and CDR2 SQIVND (reference sequence). Trimming stripped 7 bases from V and 7 bases from J, with 17 bases between. The CDR3 loop is CASIDGGDGQPQHF. CDR3 in DNA: TGTGCCAGTATCGACGGGGGAGACGGGCAGCCCCAGCATTTT.

The chain combines TRBV10-3 with TRBJ1-3; D may be TRBD1 (6 bases). Trimming removed 6 bases from V and 0 bases from J, with 15 bases in between. Germline lookup yields CDR1 ENHRY and CDR2 SYGVKD. This CDR3 has 16 residues. This chain's CDR3 is CAIRGRQDPSGNTIYF. The CDR3 DNA reads as TGTGCCATCAGGGGACGACAGGACCCCTCTGGAAACACCATATATTTT.

The chain carries TRBV2 and TRBJ1-1; no reliable D call. Trimming stripped 7 bases from V and 4 bases from J, with 19 bases between. Germline CDR1 is SNHLY and CDR2 is FYNNEI. The CDR3 totals 15 residues. CDR3 coding DNA: TGTGCCAGCATTCCCCCTCGGGTGCGGAGCACTGAAGCTTTCTTT. Its translation: CASIPPRVRSTEAFF.

The rearrangement links TRBV7-9 to TRBJ1-1; D not certain. Germline lookup yields CDR1 SEHNR and CDR2 FQNEAQ (reference sequence). V lost 6 bases and J 5 bases, leaving 16 bases between the germline ends. This CDR3 region has 14 residues. The chain's CDR3 is CASSFGPGKTEAFF. The CDR3 DNA is TGTGCCAGCAGTTTCGGACCCGGGAAGACTGAAGCTTTCTTT.

The rearrangement uses TRBV11-3 and TRBJ1-6; D not resolved. CDR1 is SGHNT and CDR2 is YENEEA in the germline V gene. CDR3 length: 15 residues. The ends were cut back, 0 bases at V and 0 bases at J, with 3 bases in the middle. For the CDR3, the DNA is TGTGCCAGCAGCTTAGACAGCTCCTATAATTCACCCCTCCACTTT. Amino acid sequence: CASSLDSSYNSPLHF.

The chain combines TRBV12-3 or TRBV12-4 with TRBJ2-1; D may be TRBD1 (5 bases). The CDR3 is made up of 12 amino acids. With 6 bases removed from V and 11 bases from J, the gap between germline ends came to 14 bases. CDR3: CASSRNLGQQFF. CDR3 sequence (DNA): TGTGCCAGCAGCCGAAATTTGGGGCAGCAGTTCTTC.

This clone was seen just once. This chain links TRBV7-9 with TRBJ2-3; 9 bases match TRBD2. Trimming at V came to 4 bases and at J to 10 bases, leaving 3 bases not matched to a gene. The V gene's germline CDR1 is SEHNR and CDR2 FQNEAQ (reference sequence). This CDR3 spans 12 amino acids. The CDR3 loop reads CASSYGTSPQYF. The DNA for the CDR3 is TGTGCCAGCAGCTACGGGACTAGCCCGCAGTATTTT.

The chain couples TRBV10-1 to TRBJ2-2; D uncertain. Germline CDR1 is WNHNN and CDR2 is SYGVQD (reference sequence). This CDR3 has 12 residues. V was clipped by 8 bases and J by 5 bases, with 9 bases between them. The CDR3 here is CASSLRTGELFF. DNA for the CDR3: TGCGCCAGCTCACTGAGGACCGGGGAGCTGTTTTTT.

The chain joins TRBV3-1 (or the pseudogene TRBV3-2) to TRBJ2-1, with 11 positions matching TRBD2. The CDR3 consists of 15 residues. Per the germline V gene, CDR1 is LGHDT and CDR2 is YNNKEL (reference sequence). The V gene end was trimmed by 2 bases and the J gene end by 8 bases; junction bases not matched to a gene: 5. The CDR3 loop reads CASSQISGGDDEQFF. The CDR3 DNA reads as TGTGCCAGCAGCCAAATTAGCGGGGGGGATGATGAGCAGTTCTTC.

The table lists this clone with a count of one. The gene calls are TRBV20-1 and TRBJ1-2; D remains ambiguous. CDR3 length equals 11 residues. Germline CDR1 is DFQATT and CDR2 is SNEGSKA (reference sequence). The V gene lost 6 bases and the J gene lost 4 bases, with 9 bases spanning the gap. The CDR3 nucleotides are TGCAGTGCCACCAACAGCTATGGCTACACCTTC. Protein product: CSATNSYGYTF.

This chain connects TRBV5-1 to TRBJ1-1; no clear D. This CDR3 region has 15 residues. The germline V gene has CDR1 SGHRS and CDR2 YFSETQ. The V and J ends lost 2 bases and 2 bases respectively, with 13 bases between them. The CDR3 loop reads CASSLQQNRNTEAFF. The CDR3, as DNA: TGCGCCAGCAGCTTACAACAGAACCGAAACACTGAAGCTTTCTTT. Together with reference TRBV5-1 and TRBJ1-1, the CDR3 gives the full variable domain: KAGVTQTPRYLIKTRGQQVTLSCSPISGHRSVSWYQQTPGQGLQFLFEYFSETQRNKGNFPGRFSGRQFSNSRSEMNVSTLELGDSALYLCASSLQQNRNTEAFFGQGTRLTVV.

V usage is TRBV5-1 and J usage is TRBJ2-6, with 7 bases fitting TRBD1. The germline gives CDR1 SGHRS, CDR2 YFSETQ. This CDR3 contains 16 residues. Unmatched junction bases numbered 7, after V lost 7 bases and J lost 0 bases. The CDR3 nucleotides read TGCGCCAGCGCTAGACAGGGAGTCTCTGGGGCCAACGTCCTGACTTTC. Protein: CASARQGVSGANVLTF.

This chain joins TRBV10-2 and TRBJ2-5; TRBD2 matches at 7 bases. Germline lookup yields CDR1 WSHSY and CDR2 SAAADI. V trimming: 6 bases; J trimming: 2 bases; junction bases outside the gene matches: 3. The CDR3 is 13 amino acids. The CDR3 DNA reads TGCGCCAGCAGCCTAGCGGATCAAGAGACCCAGTACTTC. Amino acid sequence: CASSLADQETQYF.

The CDR3 loop is CASSSAGAGFNYGYTF. The CDR3 DNA follows: TGTGCCAGCAGTTCCGCGGGGGCAGGGTTTAACTATGGCTACACCTTC. The rearrangement links TRBV5-4 to TRBJ1-2, with a tentative D call TRBD1 (6 bases). The CDR3 consists of 16 residues. V was clipped by 5 bases and J by 1 base, with 18 bases between them. Germline V CDR1 and CDR2: SGHNT, YYREEE (reference sequence).

This chain joins TRBV7-2 and TRBJ2-7; TRBD2 agrees at 10 bases. The V gene's germline CDR1 is SGHTA and CDR2 FQGNSA. The CDR3 spans 15 residues. V shed 2 bases and J 2 bases; nucleotides not matched to a gene: 3. The CDR3 coding sequence is TGTGCCAGCAGCTTATCAACTAGCGGGGCCTACGAGCAGTACTTC. Its protein product is CASSLSTSGAYEQYF.

This chain uses TRBV6-4 with TRBJ2-7; TRBD1 matches at 7 bases. The CDR3 extends over 14 amino acids. V was clipped by 4 bases and J by 3 bases; unmatched bases: 6. Germline V gene data show CDR1 as MRHNA and CDR2 as SNTAGT. The CDR3 spells CASSVQGQGYEQYF. DNA for the CDR3: TGTGCCAGCAGTGTACAGGGGCAAGGCTACGAGCAGTACTTC.

This rearrangement joins TRBV4-1 to TRBJ1-2; the D gene is possibly TRBD1 (5 bases). Germline V gene data show CDR1 as MGHRA and CDR2 as YSYEKL. The CDR3 runs to 15 residues. With 1 base removed from V and 4 bases from J, the gap between germline ends came to 13 bases. CDR3 loop: CASSQGTRGLYGYTF. The CDR3 nucleotides are TGCGCCAGCAGCCAAGGGACACGGGGACTCTATGGCTACACCTTC.

The chain links TRBV12-3 or TRBV12-4 to TRBJ1-4; TRBD1 is a possible D gene (5 bases). Between the trimmed V and J ends, which lost 6 bases and 8 bases, there was a span of 13 bases. This CDR3 is 13 amino acids long. This CDR3 reads CASRGQPGEKLFF. In DNA, the CDR3 is TGTGCCAGCAGAGGACAACCAGGAGAAAAACTGTTTTTT.

The genes are TRBV5-1 and TRBJ2-1; 7 bases fit TRBD2. The J segment lost 2 bases and the V segment lost 1 base, leaving 3 bases of the junction unmatched. The V gene's germline CDR1 is SGHRS and CDR2 YFSETQ. This CDR3 is 15 amino acids long. CDR3 in DNA: TGCGCCAGCAGCTTGAGCGGGGACCCCTACAATGAGCAGTTCTTC. It yields the protein CASSLSGDPYNEQFF.

At least ten counts were recorded for this clone. This chain uses TRBV6-2 or TRBV6-3 with TRBJ1-6; 8 bases line up with TRBD1. Trimming removed 6 bases from V and 10 bases from J; junction bases left unmatched: 8. The CDR3 has 14 amino acids. Germline V lookup: CDR1 MNHEY, CDR2 SVGEGT. CDR3 DNA sequence: TGTGCCAGCAGCCGGACAGGGACTCAGTCACCCCTCCACTTT. Translation gives CASSRTGTQSPLHF.

The chain uses TRBV5-6 and TRBJ1-2; 9 bases align to TRBD1. The CDR3 sequence is 14 residues long. V lost 4 bases to trimming and J lost 7 bases; unmatched junction nucleotides: 8. Germline lookup yields CDR1 SGHDT and CDR2 YYEEEE. CDR3 DNA: TGTGCCAGCAGCCTACAGGGGGCAAGGTTTGGCTACACCTTC. Its translation is CASSLQGARFGYTF.

The rearrangement uses TRBV9 and TRBJ2-1; no clear D. Germline values: CDR1 SGDLS, CDR2 YYNGEE. The V gene lost 3 bases and the J gene lost 4 bases, with 11 bases spanning the gap. CDR3 size: 14 residues. The CDR3 DNA is TGTGCCAGCAGCGCCCGAGACAATTACAATGAGCAGTTCTTC. Translated: CASSARDNYNEQFF.

J is TRBJ2-1 and V is TRBV7-2; 9 bases align to TRBD2. Germline V gene lookup returns CDR1 SGHTA and CDR2 FQGNSA. The CDR3 spans 15 residues. V gave up 4 bases and J gave up 3 bases; unmatched junction bases: 4. The CDR3 here is CASSSRLAVYNEQFF. The CDR3 DNA reads as TGTGCCAGCAGCTCCCGACTAGCGGTCTACAATGAGCAGTTCTTC.

This clone showed up just once. This chain links TRBV3-1 (or the pseudogene TRBV3-2) with TRBJ1-3; D gene uncertain. Germline V CDR1 and CDR2: LGHDT, YNNKEL (reference sequence). Trimming left V 4 bases short and J 0 bases short, with 7 bases between. The CDR3 is made up of 14 amino acids. The CDR3, as DNA: TGTGCCAGCAGCCGGTCCGGCTCTGGAAACACCATATATTTT. This codes for CASSRSGSGNTIYF.

The J gene is TRBJ2-5, the V gene TRBV10-3, with TRBD2 as a possible D gene (5 bases). The CDR3 sequence is 15 residues long. Germline CDR1 and CDR2: ENHRY and SYGVKD. Trimming took off 0 bases at V and 1 base at J, with 9 bases between the two ends. CDR3 residues: CAISESLRVQETQYF. The CDR3, as DNA: TGTGCCATCAGTGAGTCGTTGAGGGTCCAAGAGACCCAGTACTTC.

V and J are TRBV4-3 and TRBJ1-2, with D hard to call. Per germline, CDR1 LGHNA and CDR2 YSLEER. The CDR3 spans 15 residues. Trimming shortened V by 1 base and J by 3 bases, and 12 bases separated the two germline ends. CDR3 sequence: CASSQARTVYYGYTF. The CDR3 nucleotides read TGCGCCAGCAGCCAAGCCCGGACTGTTTACTATGGCTACACCTTC.

This clone was counted only a few times. V gene TRBV18 combines with J gene TRBJ2-7, with 9 bases identical to TRBD1. The CDR3 runs 14 residues. Germline V CDR1 and CDR2: KGHSH, LQKENI. V shed 4 bases and J 6 bases; nucleotides not matched to a gene: 7. CDR3: CASSREGTGFEQYF. CDR3 in DNA: TGTGCCAGCTCACGGGAGGGGACAGGGTTCGAGCAGTACTTC.

The rearrangement uses TRBV5-4 and TRBJ2-1, with D perhaps TRBD2 (7 bases). Germline V gene data show CDR1 as SGHNT and CDR2 as YYREEE (reference sequence). The CDR3 is made up of 18 amino acids. The V and J ends lost 4 bases and 7 bases respectively, with 27 bases between them. The CDR3 here is CASSGPGVRGGAGNEQFF. CDR3 coding DNA: TGTGCCAGCAGCGGCCCCGGGGTACGAGGGGGGGCCGGGAATGAGCAGTTCTTC.